These 20 T cell receptor beta chains share one sample of origin, sequenced in a study of T cells in localized non-small cell lung cancer. The data were produced by immunoSEQ multiplex PCR, yet TCRdb's version contains in-frame clones alone and is incomplete. The data contain about 40,000 clones, around 86% of them singletons. Sample: peripheral blood mononuclear cells, taken before any cancer treatment. The receptors come from a male donor at least 60 years old with stage II lung adenocarcinoma.

The chain combines TRBV25-1 with TRBJ1-4, with D perhaps TRBD1 (6 bases). This CDR3 is built from 15 residues. The germline CDR1 and CDR2 sequences are MGHDK and SYGVNS. V was pared by 2 bases and J by 7 bases, with 14 bases between. The CDR3 sequence is CASSEGTGIGEKLFF. CDR3 sequence (DNA): TGTGCCAGCAGTGAAGGTACAGGGATTGGTGAAAAACTGTTTTTT.

CDR3 sequence reads: CASSIGTDHYTF. Written as DNA, the CDR3 is TGTGCCAGTAGTATAGGGACAGATCACTACACCTTC. The rearrangement links TRBV19 to TRBJ1-2, with D possibly matching TRBD1 (6 bases). This CDR3 is built from 12 residues. Germline V gene lookup returns CDR1 LNHDA and CDR2 SQIVND (reference sequence). V was trimmed by 1 base and J by 10 bases, leaving 10 bases between them.

This clone showed up just a few times. V is TRBV19 and J is TRBJ1-2; D is perhaps TRBD1 (6 bases). This CDR3 spans 14 amino acids. The V end lost 4 bases, the J end lost 2 bases, and 11 bases lay between the germline ends. CDR1 and CDR2 from the germline V gene are LNHDA and SQIVND (reference sequence). CDR3 nucleotide sequence: TGTGCCAGTAGTAGACAGGCGGCAAACTATGGCTACACCTTC. Residues: CASSRQAANYGYTF.

The V gene is TRBV7-3, the J gene TRBJ2-1; D call uncertain. Trimming removed 4 bases at V and 9 bases at J, with 13 bases between. There are 13 residues in the CDR3. Germline CDR1 is SGHTA and CDR2 is FQGTGA. CDR3 DNA: TGTGCCAGCAGCTCGGACCTATCGGCTGAGCAGTTCTTC. Translation gives CASSSDLSAEQFF.

The chain carries TRBV18 and TRBJ2-5, with no clear D. Germline values: CDR1 KGHSH, CDR2 LQKENI. The CDR3 consists of 13 residues. The ends were cut back, 3 bases at V and 0 bases at J, with 5 bases in the middle. CDR3 loop: CASSPQYQETQYF. Here the CDR3 DNA reads TGTGCCAGCTCACCCCAATACCAAGAGACCCAGTACTTC.

The DNA of the CDR3 is TGTGCCAGCAGCTTGGGGACTAGCAATGAGCAGTTCTTC. It encodes CASSLGTSNEQFF. This chain connects TRBV7-8 to TRBJ2-1; the match to TRBD2 covers 8 bases. Germline assignment: CDR1 SGHVS and CDR2 FQNEAQ. The CDR3 has 13 residues. J was trimmed by 6 bases and V by 3 bases; bases with no gene match: 1.

The chain couples TRBV10-3 to TRBJ2-7; 7 bases are shared with TRBD1. The germline gives CDR1 ENHRY, CDR2 SYGVKD. CDR3 length: 16 residues. The V and J ends lost 3 bases and 1 base, in that order; junction bases with no gene match: 9. CDR3 bases: TGTGCCATCAGTGACGTTGGAGGACAGGTTTCCTACGAGCAGTACTTC. This translates into CAISDVGGQVSYEQYF.

The chain combines TRBV9 with TRBJ1-3; D unresolved. Germline V CDR1 and CDR2: SGDLS, YYNGEE. CDR3 size: 14 residues. V shed 7 bases and J shed 1 base, with 12 bases lying between them. The CDR3 here is CASEVGYSGNTIYF. In DNA form, the CDR3 reads TGTGCCAGCGAGGTGGGTTATTCTGGAAACACCATATATTTT.

The rearrangement joins TRBV18 to TRBJ1-1; D is possibly TRBD1 (6 bases). CDR1 and CDR2 (germline): KGHSH, LQKENI. The ends were cut back, 0 bases at V and 1 base at J, with 15 bases in the middle. This CDR3 has 17 amino acids. The CDR3 DNA sequence: TGTGCCAGCTCACCACCGGGGACGGGGGCTAAGAACACTGAAGCTTTCTTT. It specifies CASSPPGTGAKNTEAFF.

The chain employs TRBV2 and TRBJ2-6; D remains unclear. There are 17 residues in the CDR3. Trimming pared 3 bases from V and 2 bases from J, leaving 14 bases between. Germline values: CDR1 SNHLY, CDR2 FYNNEI. DNA for the CDR3: TGTGCCAGCAGTGATCCAGTTAGGGTCGCTGGGGCCAACGTCCTGACTTTC. Its protein product is CASSDPVRVAGANVLTF.

The chain has TRBV6-5 and TRBJ2-7; 7 nucleotides align to TRBD2. V shed 0 bases and J 3 bases; nucleotides not matched to a gene: 8. Germline V gene sequence: CDR1 MNHEY, CDR2 SVGAGI. There are 16 residues in the CDR3. The CDR3 is CASSYSSGGFNYEQYF. The CDR3 coding sequence is TGTGCCAGCAGTTACTCATCCGGGGGGTTTAACTACGAGCAGTACTTC.

This clone showed up just a few times. CDR3 protein: CASRSGLAGETQYF. CDR3 sequence (DNA): TGTGCCAGCAGGTCCGGGCTAGCGGGAGAGACCCAGTACTTC. The genes are TRBV7-2 and TRBJ2-5; 8 nucleotides align to TRBD2. V shed 6 bases, J shed 4 bases, and the junction held 7 bases outside the gene matches. Germline assignment: CDR1 SGHTA and CDR2 FQGNSA. The CDR3 runs 14 residues.

The chain combines TRBV28 with TRBJ1-2; D might be TRBD1 (6 bases). The CDR3 extends over 13 amino acids. The germline gives CDR1 MDHEN, CDR2 SYDVKM. Deletions cut 8 bases from V and 6 bases from J, with 16 bases between. The CDR3 sequence is CASEKQGLDGYTF. CDR3 sequence (DNA): TGTGCCAGCGAAAAACAGGGATTGGATGGCTACACCTTC.

The V and J genes are TRBV7-9 and TRBJ2-2, with TRBD2 identical over 10 bases. The CDR3 sequence is 18 residues long. J gave up 2 bases and V 2 bases, and 8 bases lay outside the gene matches. Germline V lookup: CDR1 SEHNR, CDR2 FQNEAQ (reference sequence). The CDR3 DNA reads as TGTGCCAGCAGCTTAATTTTCGGGACTAGCGTCAACACCGGGGAGCTGTTTTTT. It codes for CASSLIFGTSVNTGELFF.

The rearrangement links TRBV9 to TRBJ2-5, with a possible D match to TRBD2 (6 bases). The ends were cut back, 7 bases at V and 7 bases at J, with 20 bases in the middle. The CDR3 consists of 14 residues. Germline V gene data show CDR1 as SGDLS and CDR2 as YYNGEE. The CDR3 DNA sequence: TGTGCCAGCTTGCGGGACTCCGACATGGGGACCCAGTACTTC. It specifies CASLRDSDMGTQYF. Full variable domain (rest looked up from reference TRBV9 and TRBJ2-5): DSGVTQTPKHLITATGQRVTLRCSPRSGDLSVYWYQQSLDQGLQFLIQYYNGEERAKGNILERFSAQQFPDLHSELNLSSLELGDSALYFCASLRDSDMGTQYFGPGTRLLVL.

This clone was detected once. The V and J genes are TRBV19 and TRBJ1-2; D is perhaps TRBD1 (5 bases). This CDR3 spans 15 amino acids. Germline assignment: CDR1 LNHDA and CDR2 SQIVND (reference sequence). Trimming took 6 bases from V and 4 from J, leaving 18 bases between them. CDR3 DNA sequence: TGTGCCAGTAGAGCACAGCCCCGAGGGGCCTATGGCTACACCTTC. It codes for CASRAQPRGAYGYTF.

The chain couples TRBV28 to TRBJ2-7; 12 nucleotides align to TRBD2. J gave up 2 bases and V 6 bases, and 5 bases lay outside the gene matches. CDR1 MDHEN and CDR2 SYDVKM come from the germline V gene. This CDR3 region has 15 residues. The CDR3 DNA reads TGTGCCAGCAGCCCCGGACTAGCGGGAACCTACGAGCAGTACTTC. Translation gives CASSPGLAGTYEQYF. Using reference TRBV28 and TRBJ2-7 for the parts outside the CDR3, the full variable domain is DVKVTQSSRYLVKRTGEKVFLECVQDMDHENMFWYRQDPGLGLRLIYFSYDVKMKEKGDIPEGYSVSREKKERFSLILESASTNQTSMYLCASSPGLAGTYEQYFGPGTRLTVT.

The chain joins TRBV20-1 to TRBJ1-1; D not resolved. V lost 0 bases and J lost 7, with 6 bases in between. The V gene's germline CDR1 is DFQATT and CDR2 SNEGSKA (reference sequence). The CDR3 extends over 11 amino acids. CDR3 in DNA: TGCAGTGCTAGAGAGGGGTTTGAAGCTTTCTTT. Translating it yields CSAREGFEAFF.

This clone was counted between two and nine times. The chain links TRBV19 to TRBJ1-4; 10 bases agree with TRBD1. The CDR3 is made up of 15 amino acids. Looked up from germline, CDR1 is LNHDA and CDR2 is SQIVND (reference sequence). Trimming removed 5 bases from V and 8 bases from J; junction bases left unmatched: 8. In DNA, the CDR3 is TGTGCCAGTAGTGACCCGGGACAGGGGACAGAAAAACTGTTTTTT. Translating gives CASSDPGQGTEKLFF.

The V call is TRBV27, the J call TRBJ1-5; weak D call: TRBD1 (5 bases). The CDR3 is 15 amino acids. V lost 6 bases and J 0 bases, leaving 12 bases between the germline ends. Germline assignment: CDR1 MNHEY and CDR2 SMNVEV (reference sequence). The CDR3 protein is CASSPEGYSNQPQHF. For the CDR3, the DNA is TGTGCCAGCAGCCCTGAGGGGTATAGCAATCAGCCCCAGCATTTT.